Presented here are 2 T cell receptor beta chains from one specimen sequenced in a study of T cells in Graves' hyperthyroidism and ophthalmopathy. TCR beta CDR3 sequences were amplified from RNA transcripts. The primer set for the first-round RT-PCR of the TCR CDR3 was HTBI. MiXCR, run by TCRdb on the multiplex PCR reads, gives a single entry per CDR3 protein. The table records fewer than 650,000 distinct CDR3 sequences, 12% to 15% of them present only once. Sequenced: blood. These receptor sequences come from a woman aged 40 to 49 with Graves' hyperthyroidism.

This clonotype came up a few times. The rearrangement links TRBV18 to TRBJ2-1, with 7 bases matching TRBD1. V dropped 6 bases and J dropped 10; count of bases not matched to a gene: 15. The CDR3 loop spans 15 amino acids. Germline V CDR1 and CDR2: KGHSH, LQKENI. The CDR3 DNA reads TGTGCCAGCTCCTACTCGAGACAGGGTTCTGGAGAGCAGTTCTTC. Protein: CASSYSRQGSGEQFF.

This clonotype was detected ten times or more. DNA for the CDR3: TGTGCCAGCAGCTTAGAGGCTAGCAGGCAAGAGACCCAGTACTTC. It yields the protein CASSLEASRQETQYF. This chain uses TRBV11-1 with TRBJ2-5, with D perhaps TRBD2 (5 bases). Trimming removed 1 base at V and 2 bases at J, with 11 bases between. Looked up from germline, CDR1 is SGHAT and CDR2 is FQDESV (reference sequence). The CDR3 contains 15 residues.